A single sample gave rise to the 15 T cell receptor beta chains below, sequenced in a study of blood T cells in healthy people across ages. Then a second PCR, running roughly 6 to 11 cycles, was carried out with a sample-barcoded 5' primer and a J-beta primer mix. TCRdb re-derived calls from the 5' RACE reads in MiXCR, one entry per CDR3 protein. The sample has around 990,000 distinct CDR3 sequences; almost 25% are singletons. These same records also appear under a second study, on T cells of mothers and their children.

Input material: blood. All receptors come from a girl aged 2-9 years in good health.

There are a few counts of this clonotype. The CDR3 reads CASSSGFPEAYEQYF. The DNA for the CDR3 is TGCGCCAGCTCCTCAGGGTTCCCGGAGGCTTACGAGCAGTACTTC. The rearrangement uses TRBV5-1 and TRBJ2-7; D could derive from TRBD1 or TRBD2 (5 bases each). CDR1 and CDR2 (germline): SGHRS, YFSETQ. V lost 7 bases, J lost 4 bases, and 21 bases lay in between. CDR3 size: 15 residues.

This clonotype has more than one count but fewer than ten. The chain employs TRBV10-3 and TRBJ2-5; 8 bases line up with TRBD1. There are 17 residues in the CDR3. The trim removed 6 bases at V and 5 bases at J, leaving 17 bases unmatched. Germline CDR1 reads ENHRY; CDR2 reads SYGVKD. The CDR3 sequence: CAISAEGTGGGWETQYF. The CDR3 nucleotides are TGTGCCATCAGCGCCGAGGGAACAGGGGGAGGATGGGAGACCCAGTACTTC.

This clonotype was observed once. V and J are TRBV10-2 and TRBJ2-7; TRBD2 matches 8 bases. The trim removed 3 bases at V and 2 bases at J, leaving 3 bases unmatched. The CDR3 covers 14 residues. Germline CDR1 WSHSY, CDR2 SAAADI. CDR3 protein: CASSETSGTYEQYV. The DNA of the CDR3 is TGCGCCAGCAGTGAAACTAGCGGAACCTACGAGCAGTACGTC.

The CDR3 region has the DNA TGTGCCAGCAGCGCACGGGACAGGGGGCAGGTCGGGGAGCTGTTTTTT. Protein sequence: CASSARDRGQVGELFF. The J gene is TRBJ2-2, the V gene TRBV7-8; 12 nucleotides align to TRBD1. Germline loops: CDR1 SGHVS, CDR2 FQNEAQ. The CDR3 runs to 16 residues. Trimming took 5 bases from V and 7 from J; bases not matched to a gene: 8.

This rearrangement joins TRBV9 to TRBJ1-2, with a possible D match to TRBD1 (5 bases). Germline assignment: CDR1 SGDLS and CDR2 YYNGEE. Trimming shortened V by 0 bases and J by 5 bases, and 8 bases separated the two germline ends. The CDR3 runs to 13 residues. CDR3 amino acids: CASSVEDRYGYTF. The CDR3 nucleotides are TGTGCCAGCAGCGTAGAAGACAGATATGGCTACACCTTC.

This clonotype came up a few times. The chain uses TRBV9 and TRBJ2-5; no clear D gene. The DNA end is a closer match to TRBJ2-1, so the J assignment may be wrong. This CDR3 has 13 amino acids. CDR1 SGDLS and CDR2 YYNGEE come from the germline V gene. The CDR3 loop reads CASSSERKEVQFF. The CDR3 DNA reads as TGTGCCAGCAGCAGCGAGCGTAAAGAGGTGCAGTTCTTC.

This clonotype was counted only a few times. The rearrangement uses TRBV13 and TRBJ2-5, with 7 bases matching TRBD1. V lost 5 bases, J lost 1 base, and 10 bases stayed unmatched. The CDR3 runs 16 residues. Germline V gene sequence: CDR1 PRHDT, CDR2 FYEKMQ (reference sequence). The CDR3 is CASSPPGTVLQETQYF. As DNA, the CDR3 is TGTGCCAGCAGCCCGCCCGGGACAGTCCTCCAAGAGACCCAGTACTTC.

The chain carries TRBV29-1 and TRBJ1-2, with 7 positions matching TRBD1. With V trimmed by 7 bases and J by 5 bases, 4 bases remained unmatched. Germline CDR1 SQVTM, CDR2 ANQGSEA. The CDR3 covers 11 residues. The CDR3 region is CSATGVYGYTF. The CDR3, as DNA: TGCAGCGCCACAGGGGTATATGGCTACACCTTC.

V usage is TRBV6-5 and J usage is TRBJ1-2; maybe TRBD1 (5 bases). CDR1 is MNHEY and CDR2 is SVGAGI in the germline V gene. V was shortened by 5 bases and J by 5 bases, with 24 bases between the two germline ends. CDR3 size: 17 residues. CDR3 sequence (DNA): TGTGCCAGCAGTAATATACAGACAGCGATTTTCCAGTATGGCTACACCTTC. Amino acids: CASSNIQTAIFQYGYTF.

This clonotype was observed a handful of times. The genes are TRBV7-2 and TRBJ1-4; D possibly corresponds to TRBD1 (5 bases). Trimming shortened V by 1 base and J by 8 bases, and 14 bases separated the two germline ends. This CDR3 comprises 15 residues. Germline assignment: CDR1 SGHTA and CDR2 FQGNSA. The CDR3 DNA reads as TGTGCCAGCAGCTTAGAGGGGACGAAGATCGAAAAACTGTTTTTT. Its translation is CASSLEGTKIEKLFF.

The chain is built from TRBV29-1 and TRBJ2-3; D gene unclear. Per the germline V gene, CDR1 is SQVTM and CDR2 is ANQGSEA. CDR3 size: 12 residues. V dropped 6 bases and J dropped 5 bases, with 12 bases sitting between them. The DNA of the CDR3 is TGCAGCGTCACAGCCTCAGGAGATACGCAGTATTTT. Encoded protein: CSVTASGDTQYF.

V and J are TRBV11-2 and TRBJ1-2, with D unresolved. Germline V gene data show CDR1 as SGHAT and CDR2 as FQNNGV. Trimming took 4 bases from V and 1 from J, leaving 10 bases between them. The CDR3 spans 14 residues. In nucleotides, the CDR3 is TGTGCCAGCAGCTCAGGCCAGAATAACTATGGCTACACCTTC. Amino acids: CASSSGQNNYGYTF.

Concerning this clonotype: The junction shows a germline mismatch at one end, possibly a read error. This chain uses TRBV7-8 with TRBJ2-5; 9 bases align to TRBD2. Germline V gives CDR1 SGHVS, CDR2 FQNEAQ. The CDR3 runs 17 residues. In DNA, the CDR3 is TGTGCCGGCAGCTTAGTCGAGTCGGGACTAGCAGGAGAGACCCAGTACTTC. It encodes CAGSLVESGLAGETQYF.

CDR3 nucleotides: TGTGCCAGCAGCCAAGCGGCCGGGACAGGGACTCAAGAGACCCAGTACTTC. Translated, it gives CASSQAAGTGTQETQYF. The chain combines TRBV4-2 with TRBJ2-5; 9 bases map to TRBD1. The J segment lost 2 bases and the V segment lost 1 base, leaving 8 bases of the junction unmatched. Germline lookup yields CDR1 LGHNA and CDR2 YNFKEQ. The CDR3 has 17 amino acids.

The chain couples TRBV6-6 to TRBJ1-1; D call uncertain. CDR1 is MNHNY and CDR2 is SVGAGI in the germline V gene (reference sequence). There are 15 residues in the CDR3. V lost 5 bases, J lost 0 bases, and 13 bases lay in between. CDR3 in DNA: TGTGCCAGCAGTCCTAGTTTGTCCATGAACACTGAAGCTTTCTTT. It codes for CASSPSLSMNTEAFF.